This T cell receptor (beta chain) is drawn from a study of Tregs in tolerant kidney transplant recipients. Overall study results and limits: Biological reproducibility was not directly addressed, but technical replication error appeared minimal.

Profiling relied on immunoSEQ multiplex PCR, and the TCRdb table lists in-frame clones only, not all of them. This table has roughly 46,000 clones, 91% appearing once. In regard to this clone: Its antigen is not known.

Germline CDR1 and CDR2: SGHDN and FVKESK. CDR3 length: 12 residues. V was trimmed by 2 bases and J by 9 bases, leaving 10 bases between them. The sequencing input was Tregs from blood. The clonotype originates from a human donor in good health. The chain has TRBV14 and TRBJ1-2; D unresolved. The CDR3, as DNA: TGTGCCAGCAGCCAACGGGGTTTTCGCTACACCTTC. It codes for CASSQRGFRYTF.